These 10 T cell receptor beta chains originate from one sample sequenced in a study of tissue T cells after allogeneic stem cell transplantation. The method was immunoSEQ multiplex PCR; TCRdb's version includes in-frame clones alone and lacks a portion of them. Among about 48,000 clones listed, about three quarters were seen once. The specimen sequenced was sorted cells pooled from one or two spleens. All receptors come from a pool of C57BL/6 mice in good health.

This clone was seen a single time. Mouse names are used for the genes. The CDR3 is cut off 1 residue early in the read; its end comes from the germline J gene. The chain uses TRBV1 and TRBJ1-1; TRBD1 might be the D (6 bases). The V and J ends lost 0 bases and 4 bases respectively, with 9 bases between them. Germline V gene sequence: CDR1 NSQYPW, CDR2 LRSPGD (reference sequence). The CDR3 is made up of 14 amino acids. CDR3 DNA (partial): TGCACCTGCAGTGCAGAGGGACATTTCACAGAAGTCTTC. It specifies CTCSAEGHFTEVF. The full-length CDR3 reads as CTCSAEGHFTEVFF.

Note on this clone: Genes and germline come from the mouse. The CDR3 protein is CASSLTGTSQNTLYF. The CDR3 DNA, read in part, is TGTGCCAGCTCTCTCACGGGGACTAGTCAAAACACCTTGTAC. The chain joins TRBV12-1 to TRBJ2-4; TRBD2 is a possible D gene (6 bases). Read data end 1 residue before the CDR3 end; the end is taken from the germline J gene. V gave up 0 bases and J gave up 0 bases, with 9 bases separating them. Per the germline V gene, CDR1 is SGHSN and CDR2 is HYEKVE. There are 15 residues in the CDR3.

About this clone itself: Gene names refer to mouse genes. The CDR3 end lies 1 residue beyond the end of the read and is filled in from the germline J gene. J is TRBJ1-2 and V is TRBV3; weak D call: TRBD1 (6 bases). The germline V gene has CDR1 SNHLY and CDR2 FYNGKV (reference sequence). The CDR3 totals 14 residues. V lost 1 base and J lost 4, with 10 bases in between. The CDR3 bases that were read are TGTGCCAGCAGCTTAGGGGGGGGCGCCTCCGACTACACC. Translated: CASSLGGGASDYT. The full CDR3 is CASSLGGGASDYTF.

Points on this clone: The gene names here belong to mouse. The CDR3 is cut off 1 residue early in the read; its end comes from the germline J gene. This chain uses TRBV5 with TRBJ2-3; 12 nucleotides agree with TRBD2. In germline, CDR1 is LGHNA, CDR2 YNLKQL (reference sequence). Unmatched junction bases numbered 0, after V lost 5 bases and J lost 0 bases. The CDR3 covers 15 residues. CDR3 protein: CASSGTGGSAETLYF. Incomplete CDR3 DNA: TGTGCCAGCAGCGGGACTGGGGGGAGTGCAGAAACGCTGTAT.

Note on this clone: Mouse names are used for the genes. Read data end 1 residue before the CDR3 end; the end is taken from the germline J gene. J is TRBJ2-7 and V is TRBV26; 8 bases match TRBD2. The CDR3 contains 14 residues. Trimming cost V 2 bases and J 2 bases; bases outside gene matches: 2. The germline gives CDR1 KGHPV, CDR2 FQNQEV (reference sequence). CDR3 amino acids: CASSLLGGTYEQYF. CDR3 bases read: TGTGCCAGCAGTCTGCTGGGGGGAACCTATGAACAGTAC.

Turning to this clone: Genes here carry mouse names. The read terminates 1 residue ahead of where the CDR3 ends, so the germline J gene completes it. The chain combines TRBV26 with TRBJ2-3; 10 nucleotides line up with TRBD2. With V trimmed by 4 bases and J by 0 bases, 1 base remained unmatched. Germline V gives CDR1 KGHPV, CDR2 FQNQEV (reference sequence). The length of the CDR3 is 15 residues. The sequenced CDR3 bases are TGTGCCAGCAGTCGACTGGGGGGAAGTGCAGAAACGCTGTAT. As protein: CASSRLGGSAETLY. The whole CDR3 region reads CASSRLGGSAETLYF.

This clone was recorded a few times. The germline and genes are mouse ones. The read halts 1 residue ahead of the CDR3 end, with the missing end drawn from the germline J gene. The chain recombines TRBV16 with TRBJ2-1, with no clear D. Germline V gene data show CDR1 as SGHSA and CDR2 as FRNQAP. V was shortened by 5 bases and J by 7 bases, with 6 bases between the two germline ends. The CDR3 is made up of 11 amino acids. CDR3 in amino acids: CASSRVAEQFF. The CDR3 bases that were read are TGTGCAAGCAGCCGGGTGGCTGAGCAGTTC.

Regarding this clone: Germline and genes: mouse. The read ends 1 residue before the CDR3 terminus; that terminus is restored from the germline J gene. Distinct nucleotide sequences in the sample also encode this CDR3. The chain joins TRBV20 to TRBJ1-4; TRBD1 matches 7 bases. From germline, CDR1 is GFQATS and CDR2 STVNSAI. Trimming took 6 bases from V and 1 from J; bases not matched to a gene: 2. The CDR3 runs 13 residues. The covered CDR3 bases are TGTGGTGCCCGGGACAGTTCCAACGAAAGATTATTT. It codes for CGARDSSNERLF. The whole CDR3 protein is CGARDSSNERLFF.

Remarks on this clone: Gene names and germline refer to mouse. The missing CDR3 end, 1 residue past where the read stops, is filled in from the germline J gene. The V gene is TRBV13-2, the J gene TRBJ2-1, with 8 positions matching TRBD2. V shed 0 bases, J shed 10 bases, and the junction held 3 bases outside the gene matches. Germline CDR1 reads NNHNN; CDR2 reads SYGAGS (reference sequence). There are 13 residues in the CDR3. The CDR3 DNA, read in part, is TGTGCCAGCGGTGATGCGCTGGGGGGCGAGCAGTTC. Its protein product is CASGDALGGEQF. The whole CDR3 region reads CASGDALGGEQFF.

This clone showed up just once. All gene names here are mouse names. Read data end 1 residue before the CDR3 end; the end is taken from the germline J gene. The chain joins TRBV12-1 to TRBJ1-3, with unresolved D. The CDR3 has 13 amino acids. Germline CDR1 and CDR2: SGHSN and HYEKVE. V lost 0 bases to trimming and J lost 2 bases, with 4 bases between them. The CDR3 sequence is CASSLRAGNTLYF. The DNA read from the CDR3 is TGTGCCAGCTCTCTCAGGGCTGGAAATACGCTCTAT.